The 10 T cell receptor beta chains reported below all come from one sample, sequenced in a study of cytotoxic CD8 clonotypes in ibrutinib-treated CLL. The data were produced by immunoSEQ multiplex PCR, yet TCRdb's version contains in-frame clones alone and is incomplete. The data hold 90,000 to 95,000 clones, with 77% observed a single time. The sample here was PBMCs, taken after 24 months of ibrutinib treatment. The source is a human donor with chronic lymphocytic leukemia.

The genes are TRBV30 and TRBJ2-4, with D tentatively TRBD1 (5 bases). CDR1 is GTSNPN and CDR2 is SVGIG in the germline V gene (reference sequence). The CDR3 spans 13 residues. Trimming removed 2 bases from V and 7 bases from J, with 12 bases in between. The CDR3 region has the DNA TGTGCCTGGAGTCTCTTGGCAGGGAACATTCAGTACTTC. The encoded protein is CAWSLLAGNIQYF.

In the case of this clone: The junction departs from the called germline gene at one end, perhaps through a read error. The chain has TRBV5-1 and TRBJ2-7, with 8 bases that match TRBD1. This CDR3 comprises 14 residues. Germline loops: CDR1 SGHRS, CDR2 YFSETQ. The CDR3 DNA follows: TGCGCCAGCAGTTTGGACAGGGAGGTCGCGGGGCAGTACTTC. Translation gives CASSLDREVAGQYF.

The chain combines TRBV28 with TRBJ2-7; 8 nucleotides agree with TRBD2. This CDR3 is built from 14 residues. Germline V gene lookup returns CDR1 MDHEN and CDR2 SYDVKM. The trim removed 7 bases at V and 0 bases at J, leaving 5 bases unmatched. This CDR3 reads CASIITSGSYEQYF. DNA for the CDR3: TGTGCCAGCATTATAACTAGCGGCTCCTACGAGCAGTACTTC.

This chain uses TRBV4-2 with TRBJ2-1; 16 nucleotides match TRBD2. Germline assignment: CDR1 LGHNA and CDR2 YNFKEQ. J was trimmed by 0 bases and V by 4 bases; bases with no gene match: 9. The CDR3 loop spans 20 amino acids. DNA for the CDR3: TGTGCCAGCAGCCTCCTGGGACTAGCGGGAGGGGGGGGCTCCTACAATGAGCAGTTCTTC. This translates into CASSLLGLAGGGGSYNEQFF.

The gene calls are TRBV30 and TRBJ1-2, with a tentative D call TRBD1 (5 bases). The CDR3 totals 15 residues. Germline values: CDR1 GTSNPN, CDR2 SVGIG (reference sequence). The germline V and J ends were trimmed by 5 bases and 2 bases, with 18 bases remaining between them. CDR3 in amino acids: CAWVYGEGRNYGYTF. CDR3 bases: TGTGCCTGGGTGTACGGGGAGGGACGGAACTATGGCTACACCTTC. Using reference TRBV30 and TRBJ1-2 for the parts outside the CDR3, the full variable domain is SQTIHQWPATLVQPVGSPLSLECTVEGTSNPNLYWYRQAAGRGLQLLFYSVGIGQISSEVPQNLSASRPQDRQFILSSKKLLLSDSGFYLCAWVYGEGRNYGYTFGSGTRLTVV.

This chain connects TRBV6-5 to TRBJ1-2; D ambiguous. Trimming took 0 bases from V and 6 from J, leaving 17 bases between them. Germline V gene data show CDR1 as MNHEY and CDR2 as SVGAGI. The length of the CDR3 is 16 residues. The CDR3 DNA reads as TGTGCCAGCAGTTACTCGTATTCGGGCAGCGGAGATGGCTACACCTTC. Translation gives CASSYSYSGSGDGYTF.

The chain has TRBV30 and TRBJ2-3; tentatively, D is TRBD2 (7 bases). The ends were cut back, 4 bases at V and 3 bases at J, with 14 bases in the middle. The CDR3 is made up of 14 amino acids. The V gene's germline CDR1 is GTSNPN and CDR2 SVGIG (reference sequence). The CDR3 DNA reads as TGTGCCTGGAAGTGGGGGCGGGGGACAGATACGCAGTATTTT. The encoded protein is CAWKWGRGTDTQYF.

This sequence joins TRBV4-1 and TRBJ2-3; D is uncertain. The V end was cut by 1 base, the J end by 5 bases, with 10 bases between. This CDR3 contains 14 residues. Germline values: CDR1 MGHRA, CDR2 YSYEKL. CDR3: CASSQAAARDTQYF. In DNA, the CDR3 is TGCGCCAGCAGCCAAGCCGCGGCACGAGATACGCAGTATTTT.

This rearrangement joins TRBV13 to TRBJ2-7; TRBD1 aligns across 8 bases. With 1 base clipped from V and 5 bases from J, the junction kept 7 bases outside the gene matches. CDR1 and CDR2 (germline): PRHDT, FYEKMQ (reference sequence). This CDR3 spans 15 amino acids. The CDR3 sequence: CASSLEAGGLNEQYF. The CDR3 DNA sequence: TGTGCCAGCAGCTTAGAGGCAGGGGGCTTGAACGAGCAGTACTTC.

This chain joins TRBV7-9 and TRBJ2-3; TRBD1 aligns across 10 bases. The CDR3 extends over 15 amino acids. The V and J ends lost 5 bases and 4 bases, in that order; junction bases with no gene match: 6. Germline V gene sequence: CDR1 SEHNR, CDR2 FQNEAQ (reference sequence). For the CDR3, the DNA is TGTGCCAGCAGCCTCGGACAGGGGGGAGCAGATACGCAGTATTTT. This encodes CASSLGQGGADTQYF.